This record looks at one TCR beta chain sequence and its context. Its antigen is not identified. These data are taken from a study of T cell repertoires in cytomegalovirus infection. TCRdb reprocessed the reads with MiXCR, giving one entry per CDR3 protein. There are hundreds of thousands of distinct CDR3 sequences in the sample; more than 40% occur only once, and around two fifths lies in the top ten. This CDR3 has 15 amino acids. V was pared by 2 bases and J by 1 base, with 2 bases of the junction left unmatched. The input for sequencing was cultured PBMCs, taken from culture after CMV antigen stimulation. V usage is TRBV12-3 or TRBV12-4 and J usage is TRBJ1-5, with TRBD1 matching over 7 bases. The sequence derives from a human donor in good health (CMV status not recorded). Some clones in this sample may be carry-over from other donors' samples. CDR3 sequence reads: CASSLLTGSNQPQHF. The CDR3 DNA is TGTGCCAGCAGTTTATTGACAGGGAGCAATCAGCCCCAGCATTTT.